The T cell receptor (beta chain) described here comes from a study of T cells in Graves' hyperthyroidism and ophthalmopathy. Amplified TCR beta CDR3 regions came from RNA transcripts. The HTBI primer set served for first-round RT-PCR of the TCR CDR3. TCRdb processed the multiplex PCR reads anew with MiXCR; each CDR3 protein has one entry. The sample shows about 360,000 distinct CDR3 sequences, about 13% of them seen only once. Hyperthyroidism patients were newly diagnosed, had disease duration under 2 months, and were aged 18 to 65 years. Diagnoses were made from clinical symptoms, serum measures (thyroxine and TRAb), thyroid ultrasound and orbital computed tomography. The sequence came from a woman aged 18-29 years with Graves' hyperthyroidism. The sample consisted of blood.

In nucleotides, the CDR3 is TGTGCCAGTAGTATCCCTAGCGGGGGGCAGTATTTT. Protein product: CASSIPSGGQYF. The chain joins TRBV19 to TRBJ2-3, with 10 bases aligning to TRBD2. Germline values: CDR1 LNHDA, CDR2 SQIVND (reference sequence). The length of the CDR3 is 12 residues. The ends lost 3 bases at V and 11 bases at J; junction bases unmatched: 2. The variable domain in full, completed from reference TRBV19 and TRBJ2-3, reads DGGITQSPKYLFRKEGQNVTLSCEQNLNHDAMYWYRQDPGQGLRLIYYSQIVNDFQKGDIAEGYSVSREKKESFPLTVTSAQKNPTAFYLCASSIPSGGQYFGPGTRLTVL.